These 13 T cell receptor beta chains were sequenced from one sample in a study of blood T cells in healthy people across ages. The use of a sample-barcoded 5' primer and a J-beta primer mix characterized a second PCR of roughly 6 to 11 cycles. Using its own MiXCR run on the 5' RACE reads, TCRdb lists one record per CDR3 protein. Here the sample spans nearly 800,000 distinct CDR3 sequences, 56% being singletons. The sample consisted of blood. These receptors all stem from a middle-aged man in good health.

The chain joins TRBV20-1 to TRBJ1-3; D might be TRBD1 (6 bases). V was pared by 0 bases and J by 0 bases, with 15 bases between. The germline V gene encodes CDR1 DFQATT and CDR2 SNEGSKA (reference sequence). This CDR3 spans 17 amino acids. CDR3: CSARDAGGGRSGNTIYF. The CDR3 DNA sequence: TGCAGTGCTAGAGACGCCGGAGGGGGACGCTCTGGAAACACCATATATTTT.

The chain joins TRBV9 to TRBJ2-4; the match to TRBD2 covers 9 bases. This CDR3 comprises 16 residues. V shed 0 bases, J shed 7 bases, and the junction held 8 bases outside the gene matches. Germline V gene data show CDR1 as SGDLS and CDR2 as YYNGEE. For the CDR3, the DNA is TGTGCCAGCAGCGTAGGTCGCGGGAGGGCGAGCAACATTCAGTACTTC. Protein sequence: CASSVGRGRASNIQYF.

CDR3 loop: CASSWTSVSGANVLTF. DNA for the CDR3: TGTGCCAGCAGTTGGACAAGCGTCTCTGGGGCCAACGTCCTGACTTTC. This chain joins TRBV27 and TRBJ2-6; maybe TRBD1 (5 bases). Trimming removed 4 bases at V and 0 bases at J, with 10 bases between. The CDR3 is 16 residues long. Looked up from germline, CDR1 is MNHEY and CDR2 is SMNVEV (reference sequence).

This clonotype has more than one count but fewer than ten. V and J are TRBV12-3 or TRBV12-4 and TRBJ2-5; possibly TRBD1 or TRBD2 for D (5 bases each). V lost 4 bases, J lost 2 bases, and 11 bases lay in between. The CDR3 has 14 amino acids. CDR3 region: CASSSTGRQETQYF. For the CDR3, the DNA is TGTGCCAGCAGTTCTACGGGACGGCAAGAGACCCAGTACTTC.

This clonotype was seen a handful of times. The chain combines TRBV28 with TRBJ2-1; tentative D call: TRBD1 (6 bases). Germline-derived CDR1 and CDR2 are MDHEN and SYDVKM. Deletions cut 8 bases from V and 4 bases from J, with 15 bases between. The CDR3 contains 14 residues. The CDR3 here is CASSGQFFYNEQFF. The CDR3 DNA reads as TGTGCCAGCTCCGGACAGTTTTTTTACAATGAGCAGTTCTTC.

A single count supports this clonotype. The chain joins TRBV28 to TRBJ2-7; 7 positions agree with TRBD2. This CDR3 spans 14 amino acids. The germline gives CDR1 MDHEN, CDR2 SYDVKM. After removal of 6 bases from V and 3 bases from J, the junction contained 8 bases not matched to a gene. CDR3 region: CASRLAGAHYEQYF. CDR3 bases: TGTGCCAGCAGGTTAGCGGGCGCTCACTACGAGCAGTACTTC.

In this sample, this clonotype turned up a few times. A much bigger clone sits one base away, suggesting this may be a read error. V gene TRBV29-1 combines with J gene TRBJ2-1, with TRBD1 matching 8 bases. This CDR3 comprises 11 residues. The germline gives CDR1 SQVTM, CDR2 ANQGSEA. With V trimmed by 7 bases and J by 15 bases, 11 bases remained unmatched. The CDR3 coding sequence is TGCAGCGGTCATCAGGGGGCGTTTCCGTTCTTC. Translating gives CSGHQGAFPFF.

V and J are TRBV6-1 and TRBJ2-1, with 8 positions matching TRBD1. The CDR3 loop spans 15 amino acids. Losses at the gene ends were 1 base for V and 8 bases for J; bases not matched to a gene: 7. CDR1 and CDR2 (germline): MNHNS, SASEGT. The DNA of the CDR3 is TGTGCCAGCAGTGAAGAGGCAGGGGGCTGGCATGAGCAGTTCTTC. As protein: CASSEEAGGWHEQFF.

This clonotype was recorded once. Its ends do not fully match the called genes, so a read error is possible. The chain joins TRBV20-1 to TRBJ2-3; D perhaps matches TRBD2 (6 bases). Germline V CDR1 and CDR2: DFQATT, SNEGSKA (reference sequence). This CDR3 is 14 amino acids long. The CDR3 sequence: CSAARDFSTGTQYF. DNA of the CDR3: TGCAGTGCTGCACGGGACTTTAGCACAGGTACGCAGTATTTT.

There are a few counts of this clonotype. The chain has TRBV4-1 and TRBJ2-7; D unclear. Germline assignment: CDR1 MGHRA and CDR2 YSYEKL. The CDR3 loop spans 13 amino acids. The V end was cut by 1 base, the J end by 7 bases, with 11 bases between. CDR3 loop: CASSQVPLLEQYF. The DNA of the CDR3 is TGCGCCAGCAGCCAAGTCCCCCTACTAGAGCAGTACTTC.

CDR3 in amino acids: CASSLGGFAEAFF. The CDR3 nucleotides are TGTGCCAGCAGCTTAGGAGGCTTTGCTGAAGCTTTCTTT. V usage is TRBV7-9 and J usage is TRBJ1-1; D gene unclear. The CDR3 extends over 13 amino acids. V dropped 1 base and J dropped 6 bases, with 9 bases sitting between them. From germline, CDR1 is SEHNR and CDR2 FQNEAQ (reference sequence).

The V and J genes are TRBV6-5 and TRBJ2-1, with 7 nucleotides matching TRBD1. The V gene end was trimmed by 0 bases and the J gene end by 2 bases; junction bases not matched to a gene: 7. CDR3 length equals 17 residues. The V gene's germline CDR1 is MNHEY and CDR2 SVGAGI. This CDR3 is CASSYSRTGNPYNEQFF. CDR3 DNA sequence: TGTGCCAGCAGTTACTCACGGACAGGTAACCCCTACAATGAGCAGTTCTTC.

A few counts support this clonotype. V usage is TRBV7-3 and J usage is TRBJ2-1; TRBD1 matches 8 bases. V dropped 5 bases and J dropped 7; count of bases not matched to a gene: 13. This CDR3 region has 16 residues. The germline CDR1 and CDR2 sequences are SGHTA and FQGTGA. CDR3 sequence: CASSPTGAVLSNEQFF. The CDR3 DNA reads TGTGCCAGCAGCCCGACAGGGGCAGTTCTTAGTAATGAGCAGTTCTTC. Based on the CDR3 plus reference TRBV7-3 and TRBJ2-1, the full variable domain is GAGVSQTPSNKVTEKGKYVELRCDPISGHTALYWYRQSLGQGPEFLIYFQGTGAADDSGLPNDRFFAVRPEGSVSTLKIQRTERGDSAVYLCASSPTGAVLSNEQFFGPGTRLTVL.